The present entry profiles one T cell receptor beta chain with its context. Each CDR3 protein is one row after TCRdb ran MiXCR on the 5' RACE reads. The profile shows approximately 1.8 million distinct CDR3 sequences, about 30% of them singletons. This specimen comes from a study of identical twins. Every one of the donors was a healthy Caucasian. The sequenced sample consisted of cord blood. The source of this sequence is a newborn girl in good health.

This chain's CDR3 is CASRRGTTEAFF. CDR3 DNA: TGTGCCAGCAGACGGGGCACCACTGAAGCTTTCTTT. The genes are TRBV11-1 and TRBJ1-1, with D perhaps matching TRBD1 (5 bases). Per the germline V gene, CDR1 is SGHAT and CDR2 is FQDESV (reference sequence). The V and J ends lost 6 bases and 4 bases respectively, with 9 bases between them. The CDR3 runs 12 residues.